This T cell receptor (beta chain) comes out of a study of early T cells in non-severe SARS-CoV-2 infection. Study context: The sequenced material was bulk RNA from unsorted whole blood, and its chains were unpaired.

The CDR3 totals 15 residues. From germline, CDR1 is SEHNR and CDR2 FQNEAQ (reference sequence). With 4 bases clipped from V and 2 bases from J, the junction kept 5 bases outside the gene matches. Individual cDNA molecules were tagged with unique molecular identifiers. TCRdb redid the calling of the 5' RACE reads with MiXCR, one entry per CDR3 protein. The sample holds approximately 63,000 distinct CDR3 sequences, approximately 6% seen once. Ten or more counts support this clonotype. V and J are TRBV7-9 and TRBJ2-7; the match to TRBD2 covers 10 bases. Material: whole blood, obtained at baseline. The clonotype originates from an adult who was a healthcare worker with PCR-confirmed SARS-CoV-2 infection or an uninfected control (not recorded which). The CDR3 nucleotides read TGTGCCAGCAGCTACGGGACTAGCGAGACCTACGAGCAGTACTTC. It codes for CASSYGTSETYEQYF.